This is a list of T cell receptor beta chains from one sample in a study of T cell repertoires in cytomegalovirus infection. TCRdb ran MiXCR on the reads and lists one entry per CDR3 protein. Here the sample spans some 390,000 distinct CDR3 sequences, roughly 18% being singletons. Sequenced material: PBMCs. The receptor source for this set is a human donor in good health (CMV status not recorded). Some clones in this sample may be carry-over from other donors' samples. Each CDR3 is given with its conserved first and last residue. D genes are given only for firm matches. Size is omitted from some rows. Given values are once, few, many or a class for expanded clones.

TRBV20-1	-	few	TRBJ1-6	CSPQDRNNSPLHF	TGCAGCCCTCAAGACAGGAATAATTCACCCCTCCACTTT
TRBV7-8	TRBD2	many	TRBJ2-2	CASSFAASGDTGELFF	TGTGCCAGCAGCTTCGCCGCTAGCGGAGACACCGGGGAGCTGTTTTTT
TRBV20-1	-	-	TRBJ1-4	CVPADKTNEKLFF	TGCGTGCCAGCGGACAAAACTAATGAAAAACTGTTTTTT
TRBV6-1	-	-	TRBJ1-2	CASSTGKGGYTF	TGTGCCAGCAGTACAGGGAAGGGTGGCTACACCTTC
TRBV12-3/TRBV12-4	-	few	TRBJ1-1	CASSWYTEAFF	TGTGCCAGCAGTTGGTACACTGAAGCTTTCTTT
TRBV2	-	-	TRBJ1-1	CASSEDLYMNTEAFF	TGTGCCAGCAGTGAGGACCTCTACATGAACACTGAAGCTTTCTTT
TRBV2	-	few	TRBJ1-5	CASSSQGEDQPQHF	TGTGCCAGCAGTTCCCAAGGGGAGGATCAGCCCCAGCATTTT
TRBV28	-	few	TRBJ2-3	CASRKEGPHTDTQYF	TGTGCCAGCAGAAAAGAGGGGCCCCACACAGATACGCAGTATTTT
TRBV27	-	-	TRBJ1-4	CAGSNEKLFF	TGTGCCGGTAGCAATGAAAAACTGTTTTTT
TRBV18	-	-	TRBJ2-7	CASSLSNRLTSYEQYF	TGTGCCAGCTCCCTTTCCAACCGACTCACCTCCTACGAGCAGTACTTC
TRBV7-9	-	-	TRBJ1-2	CASSWRVGAFYGYTF	TGTGCCAGCAGCTGGCGGGTGGGGGCTTTCTATGGCTACACCTTC
TRBV5-6	TRBD1	-	TRBJ2-5	CASSLLGTGGTETQYF	TGTGCCAGCAGCTTGCTCGGGACAGGGGGCACAGAGACCCAGTACTTC
TRBV15	-	-	TRBJ2-2	CATSRGLAANTGELFF	TGTGCCACCAGCAGAGGTTTAGCGGCGAACACCGGGGAGCTGTTTTTT
TRBV7-3	TRBD1	many	TRBJ2-2	CASSLTGGTPSTGELFF	TGTGCCAGCAGTTTGACAGGGGGGACCCCCTCCACCGGGGAGCTGTTTTTT
TRBV9	-	-	TRBJ1-3	CASSQDLPLNTIYF	TGTGCCAGCAGCCAGGACCTCCCGTTGAACACCATATATTTT
TRBV19	-	-	TRBJ1-1	CASSVGQMNTEAFF	TGTGCCAGTAGTGTCGGGCAGATGAACACTGAAGCTTTCTTT
TRBV28	TRBD2	-	TRBJ2-7	CASPPGLAGGTSQGDEQYF	TGTGCCAGCCCCCCCGGGCTAGCGGGAGGAACGAGTCAAGGCGACGAGCAGTACTTC
TRBV28	-	-	TRBJ2-3	CASSLAGHFFITSTDTQYF	TGTGCCAGCAGTTTGGCGGGGCATTTCTTTATAACTAGCACAGATACGCAGTATTTT
TRBV4-1	-	-	TRBJ1-1	CASSRVAGTEAFF	TGCGCCAGCAGCCGAGTTGCGGGCACTGAAGCTTTCTTT
TRBV7-2	TRBD2	many	TRBJ2-5	CASSFQRGQETQYF	TGTGCCAGCAGCTTTCAGCGGGGTCAAGAGACCCAGTACTTC
TRBV20-1	-	many	TRBJ2-3	CSARDPVSGRHTQYF	TGCAGTGCTAGGGACCCAGTGTCAGGAAGGCATACGCAGTATTTT
TRBV10-3	TRBD1	few	TRBJ2-5	CAIKRDRQETQYF	TGTGCCATCAAGAGGGACAGACAAGAGACCCAGTACTTC
TRBV2	-	many	TRBJ1-1	CASSEEGGNEAFF	TGTGCCAGCAGTGAAGAGGGGGGGAATGAAGCTTTCTTT
TRBV20-1	TRBD1	-	TRBJ1-2	CSANRQGADGYTF	TGCAGTGCAAACCGACAGGGGGCGGATGGCTACACCTTC
TRBV7-6	TRBD2	few	TRBJ2-1	CASSTSGGAPNEQFF	TGTGCCAGCAGCACTAGCGGGGGGGCGCCTAATGAGCAGTTCTTC
TRBV18	-	-	TRBJ1-6	CASSREGASPLHF	TGTGCCAGCTCACGCGAAGGTGCTTCACCCCTCCACTTT
TRBV6-2/TRBV6-3	TRBD2	few	TRBJ2-7	CASSVAGFWEQYF	TGTGCCAGCAGTGTAGCGGGATTTTGGGAGCAGTACTTC
TRBV7-2	-	many	TRBJ1-6	CASSLRRMSSYNSPLHF	TGTGCCAGCAGCTTGAGACGGATGAGCTCCTATAATTCACCCCTCCACTTT
TRBV12-3/TRBV12-4	-	many	TRBJ1-1	CASISTGGTEAFF	TGTGCCAGCATCTCAACCGGGGGCACTGAAGCTTTCTTT
TRBV7-2	-	many	TRBJ2-1	CASSSGTRVDEQFF	TGTGCCAGCAGCTCTGGGACGAGAGTCGATGAGCAGTTCTTC
TRBV6-2/TRBV6-3	-	few	TRBJ2-3	CASSYDGTDTQYF	TGTGCCAGCAGTTACGACGGGACAGATACGCAGTATTTT
TRBV7-2	-	many	TRBJ1-2	CASSHYNYGYTF	TGTGCCAGCAGCCATTATAACTATGGCTACACCTTC
TRBV18	-	-	TRBJ1-3	CASSPDGQLGNTIYF	TGTGCCAGCTCACCGGATGGACAGCTAGGAAACACCATATATTTT
TRBV7-2	-	many	TRBJ2-1	CASSPLYNEQFF	TGTGCCAGCAGCCCCCTTTACAATGAGCAGTTCTTC
TRBV19	-	-	TRBJ2-7	CASRTLTLTYEQYF	TGTGCCAGTAGGACCCTGACCCTTACCTACGAGCAGTACTTC
TRBV20-1	TRBD1	-	TRBJ1-2	CSARNRQGVVYGYTF	TGCAGTGCTAGAAATAGACAGGGCGTCGTCTATGGCTACACCTTC
TRBV15	-	-	TRBJ1-3	CATSRVLGSGNTIYF	TGTGCCACCAGCAGAGTCTTGGGCTCTGGAAACACCATATATTTT
TRBV7-9	-	many	TRBJ1-6	CASSVDGDSPLHF	TGTGCCAGCAGCGTGGACGGAGATTCACCCCTCCACTTT
TRBV7-2	-	many	TRBJ1-1	CASSPLGGRAFF	TGTGCCAGCAGCCCACTCGGGGGCCGAGCTTTCTTT
TRBV6-1	-	-	TRBJ2-7	CASSTGPRSYEQYF	TGTGCCAGCAGCACGGGACCTCGCTCCTACGAGCAGTACTTC
TRBV25-1	TRBD2	few	TRBJ2-2	CASSILAGKGRSTGELFF	TGTGCCAGCAGTATACTAGCGGGGAAAGGAAGGAGCACCGGGGAGCTGTTTTTT